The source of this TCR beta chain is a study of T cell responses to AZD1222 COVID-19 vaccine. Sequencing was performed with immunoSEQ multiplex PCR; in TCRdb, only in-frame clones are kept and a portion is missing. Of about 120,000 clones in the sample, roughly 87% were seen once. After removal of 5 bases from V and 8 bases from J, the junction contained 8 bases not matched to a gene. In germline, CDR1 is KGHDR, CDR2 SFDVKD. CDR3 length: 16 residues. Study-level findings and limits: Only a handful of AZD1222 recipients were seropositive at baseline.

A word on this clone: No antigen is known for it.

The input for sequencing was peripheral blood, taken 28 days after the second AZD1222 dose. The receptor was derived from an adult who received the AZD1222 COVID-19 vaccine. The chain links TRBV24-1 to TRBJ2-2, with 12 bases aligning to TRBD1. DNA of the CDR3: TGTGCCACCAGTGCCCCTGGGACAGGGGGCGAAGGGGAGCTGTTTTTT. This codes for CATSAPGTGGEGELFF.